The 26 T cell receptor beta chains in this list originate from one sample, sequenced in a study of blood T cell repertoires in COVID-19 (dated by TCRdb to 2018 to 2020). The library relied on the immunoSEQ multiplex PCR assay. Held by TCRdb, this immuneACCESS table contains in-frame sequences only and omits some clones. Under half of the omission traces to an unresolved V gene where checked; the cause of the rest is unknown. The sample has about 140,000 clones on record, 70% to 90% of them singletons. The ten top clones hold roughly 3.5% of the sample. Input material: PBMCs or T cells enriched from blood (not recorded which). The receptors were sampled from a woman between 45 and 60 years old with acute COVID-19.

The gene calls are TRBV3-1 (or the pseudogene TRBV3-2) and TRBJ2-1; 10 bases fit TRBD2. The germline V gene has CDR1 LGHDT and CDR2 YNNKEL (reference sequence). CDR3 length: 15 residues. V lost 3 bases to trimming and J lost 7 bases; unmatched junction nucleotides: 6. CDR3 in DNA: TGTGCCAGCAGCCAGCTTACTAGCGGGAAGAATGAGCAGTTCTTC. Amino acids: CASSQLTSGKNEQFF.

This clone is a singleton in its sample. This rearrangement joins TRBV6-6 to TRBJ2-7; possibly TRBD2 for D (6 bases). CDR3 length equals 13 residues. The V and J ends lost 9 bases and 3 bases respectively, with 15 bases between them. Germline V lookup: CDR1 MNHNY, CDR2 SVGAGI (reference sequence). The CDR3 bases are TGTGCCAGTCGTCGGGAGCTGGGCTACGAGCAGTACTTC. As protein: CASRRELGYEQYF.

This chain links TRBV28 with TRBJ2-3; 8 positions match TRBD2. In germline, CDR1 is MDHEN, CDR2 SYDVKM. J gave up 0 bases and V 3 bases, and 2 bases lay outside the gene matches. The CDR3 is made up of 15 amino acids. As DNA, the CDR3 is TGTGCCAGCAGTTTCGCGGGAGGCAGCACAGATACGCAGTATTTT. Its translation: CASSFAGGSTDTQYF.

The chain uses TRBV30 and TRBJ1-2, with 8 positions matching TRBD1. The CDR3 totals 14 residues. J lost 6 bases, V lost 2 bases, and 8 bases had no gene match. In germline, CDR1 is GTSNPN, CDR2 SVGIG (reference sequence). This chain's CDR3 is CAWSRNRGSNGYTF. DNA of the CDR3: TGTGCCTGGAGTCGGAACAGGGGGAGCAATGGCTACACCTTC.

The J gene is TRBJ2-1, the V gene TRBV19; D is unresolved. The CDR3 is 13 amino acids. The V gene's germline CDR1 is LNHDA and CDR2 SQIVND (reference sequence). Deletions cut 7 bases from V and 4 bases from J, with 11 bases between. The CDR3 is CASTLTHYNEQFF. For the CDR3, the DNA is TGTGCCAGTACCTTGACACATTACAATGAGCAGTTCTTC.

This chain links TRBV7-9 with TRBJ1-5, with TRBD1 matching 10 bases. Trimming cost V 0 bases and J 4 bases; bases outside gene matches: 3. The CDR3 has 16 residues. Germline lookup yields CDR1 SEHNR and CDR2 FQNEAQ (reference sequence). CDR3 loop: CASSLADRGMNQPQHF. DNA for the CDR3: TGTGCCAGCAGCTTAGCGGACAGGGGGATGAATCAGCCCCAGCATTTT.

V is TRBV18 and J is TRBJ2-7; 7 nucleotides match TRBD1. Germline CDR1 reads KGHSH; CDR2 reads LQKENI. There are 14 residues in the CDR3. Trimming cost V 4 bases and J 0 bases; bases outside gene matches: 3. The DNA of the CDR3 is TGTGCCAGCTCACGACAGGGTAGCTCCTACGAGCAGTACTTC. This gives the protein CASSRQGSSYEQYF.

The CDR3 DNA is TGTGCCAGCTCACCACGGGTCGGAGATGGCAGGGGGCCCGGTGAAGCTTTCTTT. This sequence encodes CASSPRVGDGRGPGEAFF. The J gene is TRBJ1-1, the V gene TRBV18; TRBD1 aligns across 8 bases. This CDR3 contains 18 residues. V shed 1 base and J 7 bases; nucleotides not matched to a gene: 17. Germline V gene data show CDR1 as KGHSH and CDR2 as LQKENI.

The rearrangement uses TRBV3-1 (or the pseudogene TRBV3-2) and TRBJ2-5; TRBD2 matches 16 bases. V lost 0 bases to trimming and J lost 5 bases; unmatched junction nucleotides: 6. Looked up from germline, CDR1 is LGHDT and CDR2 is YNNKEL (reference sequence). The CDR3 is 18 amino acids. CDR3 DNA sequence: TGTGCCAGCAGCCAAGAAATGGGACTAGCGGGAGGGCCGGAGACCCAGTACTTC. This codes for CASSQEMGLAGGPETQYF.

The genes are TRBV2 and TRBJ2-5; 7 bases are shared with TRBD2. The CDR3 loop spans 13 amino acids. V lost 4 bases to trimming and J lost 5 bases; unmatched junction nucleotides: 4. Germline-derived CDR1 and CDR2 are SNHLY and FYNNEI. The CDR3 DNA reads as TGTGCCAGCAGTGCGGCGGGAGTGGAGACCCAGTACTTC. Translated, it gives CASSAAGVETQYF.

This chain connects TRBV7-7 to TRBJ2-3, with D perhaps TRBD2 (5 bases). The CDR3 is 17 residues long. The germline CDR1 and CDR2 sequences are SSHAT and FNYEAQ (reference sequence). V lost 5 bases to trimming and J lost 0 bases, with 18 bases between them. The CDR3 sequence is CASSPSRTPLSTDTQYF. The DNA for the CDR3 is TGTGCCAGCAGCCCCTCACGGACTCCATTAAGCACAGATACGCAGTATTTT.

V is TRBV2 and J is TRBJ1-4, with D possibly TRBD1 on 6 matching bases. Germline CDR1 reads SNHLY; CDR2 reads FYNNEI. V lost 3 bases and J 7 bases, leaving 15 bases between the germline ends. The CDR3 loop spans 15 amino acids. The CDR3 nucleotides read TGTGCCAGCAGTGATTGGGGGCAGGGGACTGAAAAACTGTTTTTT. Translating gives CASSDWGQGTEKLFF.

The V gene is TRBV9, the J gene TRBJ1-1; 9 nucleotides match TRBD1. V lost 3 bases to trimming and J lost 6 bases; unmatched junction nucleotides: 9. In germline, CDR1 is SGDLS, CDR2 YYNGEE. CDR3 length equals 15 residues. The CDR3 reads CASSARQGGVAEAFF. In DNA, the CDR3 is TGTGCCAGCAGCGCCAGACAGGGGGGAGTCGCTGAAGCTTTCTTT.

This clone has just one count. CDR3 sequence (DNA): TGTGCCAGCAGCCTCCCGGGACTACTGTGGGAGACCCAGTACTTC. Translation: CASSLPGLLWETQYF. The V and J genes are TRBV5-6 and TRBJ2-5; 7 positions match TRBD2. The CDR3 runs to 15 residues. Trimming at V came to 4 bases and at J to 5 bases, leaving 11 bases not matched to a gene. In germline, CDR1 is SGHDT, CDR2 YYEEEE.

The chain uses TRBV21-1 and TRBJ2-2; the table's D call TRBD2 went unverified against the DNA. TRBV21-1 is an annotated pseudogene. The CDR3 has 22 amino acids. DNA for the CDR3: TGTGCCAGCAGCCAAACCAGTGGCGGGAGGGCCGTTCGTAGTCCGAACCCCGGGGAGCTGTTTTTT. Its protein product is CASSQTSGGRAVRSPNPGELFF.

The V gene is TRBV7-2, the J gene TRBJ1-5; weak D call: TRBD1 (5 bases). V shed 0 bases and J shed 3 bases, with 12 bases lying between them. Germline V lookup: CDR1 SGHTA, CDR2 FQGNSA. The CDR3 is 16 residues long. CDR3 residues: CASSLAQGGTNQPQHF. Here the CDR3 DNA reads TGTGCCAGCAGCTTAGCCCAGGGTGGCACCAATCAGCCCCAGCATTTT.

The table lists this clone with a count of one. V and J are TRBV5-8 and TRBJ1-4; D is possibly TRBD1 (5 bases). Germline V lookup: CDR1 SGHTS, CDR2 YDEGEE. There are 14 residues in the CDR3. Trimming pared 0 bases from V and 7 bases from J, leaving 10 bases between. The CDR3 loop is CASSLGQRSEKLFF. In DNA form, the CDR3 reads TGTGCCAGCAGCTTGGGACAGAGGAGTGAAAAACTGTTTTTT.

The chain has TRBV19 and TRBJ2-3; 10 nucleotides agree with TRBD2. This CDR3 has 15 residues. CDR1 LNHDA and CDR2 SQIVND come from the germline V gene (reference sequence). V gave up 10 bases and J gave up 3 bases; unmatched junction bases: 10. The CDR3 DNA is TGTGCCACCTCAAGCGGGAGGGCCGAGACAGATACGCAGTATTTT. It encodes CATSSGRAETDTQYF.

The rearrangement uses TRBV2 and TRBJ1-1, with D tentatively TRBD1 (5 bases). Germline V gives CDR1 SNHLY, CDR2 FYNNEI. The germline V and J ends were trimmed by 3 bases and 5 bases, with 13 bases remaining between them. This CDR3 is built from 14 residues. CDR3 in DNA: TGTGCCAGCAGTGATGAAAGGGGTGAGACTGAAGCTTTCTTT. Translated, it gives CASSDERGETEAFF.

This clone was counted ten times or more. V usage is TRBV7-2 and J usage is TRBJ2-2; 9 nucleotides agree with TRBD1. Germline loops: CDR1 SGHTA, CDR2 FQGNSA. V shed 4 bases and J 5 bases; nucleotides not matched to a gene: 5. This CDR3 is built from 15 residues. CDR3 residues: CASSSQGQGTGELFF. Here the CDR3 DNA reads TGTGCCAGCAGCTCACAAGGACAGGGGACCGGGGAGCTGTTTTTT.

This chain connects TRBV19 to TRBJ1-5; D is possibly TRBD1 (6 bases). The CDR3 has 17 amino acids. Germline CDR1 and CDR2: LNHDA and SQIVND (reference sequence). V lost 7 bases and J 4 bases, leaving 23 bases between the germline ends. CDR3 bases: TGTGCCAGTACCTCAACGACAGGAGTCGGGGGGAATCAGCCCCAGCATTTT. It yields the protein CASTSTTGVGGNQPQHF. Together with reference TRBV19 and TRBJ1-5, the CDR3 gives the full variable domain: DGGITQSPKYLFRKEGQNVTLSCEQNLNHDAMYWYRQDPGQGLRLIYYSQIVNDFQKGDIAEGYSVSREKKESFPLTVTSAQKNPTAFYLCASTSTTGVGGNQPQHFGDGTRLSIL.

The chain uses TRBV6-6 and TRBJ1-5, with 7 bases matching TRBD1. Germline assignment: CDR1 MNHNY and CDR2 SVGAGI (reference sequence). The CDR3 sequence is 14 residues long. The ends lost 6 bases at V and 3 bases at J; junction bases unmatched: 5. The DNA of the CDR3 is TGTGCCAGCAGGTTACAGGGGAACAATCAGCCCCAGCATTTT. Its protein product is CASRLQGNNQPQHF.

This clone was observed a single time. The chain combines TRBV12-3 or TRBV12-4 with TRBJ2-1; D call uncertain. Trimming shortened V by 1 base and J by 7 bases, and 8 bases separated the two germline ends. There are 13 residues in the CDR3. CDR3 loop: CASSLGHSNEQFF. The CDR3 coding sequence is TGTGCCAGCAGTTTAGGACACTCGAATGAGCAGTTCTTC.

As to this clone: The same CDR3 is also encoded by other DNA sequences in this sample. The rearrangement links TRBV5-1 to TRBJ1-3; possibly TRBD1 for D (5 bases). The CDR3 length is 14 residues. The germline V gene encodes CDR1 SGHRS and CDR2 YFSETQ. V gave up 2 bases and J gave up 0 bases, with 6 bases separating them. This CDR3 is CASSLGASGNTIYF. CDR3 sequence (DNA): TGCGCCAGCAGCTTAGGGGCCTCTGGAAACACCATATATTTT.

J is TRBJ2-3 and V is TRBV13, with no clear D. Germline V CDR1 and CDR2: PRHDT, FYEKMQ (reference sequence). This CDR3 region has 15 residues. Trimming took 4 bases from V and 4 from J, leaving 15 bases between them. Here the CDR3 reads CASSSNRWAPDTQYF. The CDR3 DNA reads TGTGCCAGCAGCTCAAATCGGTGGGCGCCAGATACGCAGTATTTT.

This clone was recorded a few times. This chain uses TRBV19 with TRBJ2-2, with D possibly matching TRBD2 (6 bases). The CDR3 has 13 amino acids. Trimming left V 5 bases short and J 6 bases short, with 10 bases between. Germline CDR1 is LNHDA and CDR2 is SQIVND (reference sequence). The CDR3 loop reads CASSLRGAGELFF. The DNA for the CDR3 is TGTGCCAGTAGTCTGCGGGGAGCCGGGGAGCTGTTTTTT.